Listed here are 20 T cell receptor beta chains from one sample, sequenced in a study of regulatory T cells in long-lasting Graves disease. Time point: newly diagnosed GD, antithyroid drugs for less than 3 months. The TCR library was made from RNA that had been extracted from PBMCs in TRIzol. Arm-PCR with iRepertoire HTBI primers amplified the CDR3 regions for these TCR beta libraries. TCRdb processed the multiplex PCR reads anew with MiXCR; each CDR3 protein has one entry. The sample consists of hundreds of thousands of distinct CDR3 sequences, about 15% of them appearing once. The same specimen was also included in a second study, on T cells in Graves' hyperthyroidism and ophthalmopathy.

This material consisted of peripheral blood mononuclear cells (PBMCs), taken at new diagnosis, from a patient treated with antithyroid drugs. These receptors originate from a woman in her twenties or thirties with Graves disease.

In this sample, this clonotype turned up a few times. The rearrangement links TRBV6-5 to TRBJ2-7; 9 bases are a match to TRBD1. The trim removed 1 base at V and 5 bases at J, leaving 3 bases unmatched. CDR1 is MNHEY, CDR2 SVGAGI, per germline. The CDR3 contains 14 residues. CDR3 in DNA: TGTGCCAGCAGTTACTGGGACAGGGTCAACGAGCAGTACTTC. Translated: CASSYWDRVNEQYF.

This clonotype was detected ten times or more. This chain links TRBV20-1 with TRBJ2-1; unclear D gene. This CDR3 is 13 amino acids long. V lost 3 bases and J lost 4, with 10 bases in between. Germline CDR1 and CDR2: DFQATT and SNEGSKA (reference sequence). CDR3 amino acids: CSARVLGYNEQFF. CDR3 sequence (DNA): TGCAGTGCTAGGGTTCTCGGTTACAATGAGCAGTTCTTC.

This clonotype was seen more than once but under ten times. V gene TRBV13 combines with J gene TRBJ2-1; 8 bases line up with TRBD2. This CDR3 is built from 15 residues. V shed 3 bases, J shed 5 bases, and the junction held 6 bases outside the gene matches. Germline V gene sequence: CDR1 PRHDT, CDR2 FYEKMQ (reference sequence). CDR3 nucleotide sequence: TGTGCCAGCAGCTTCTGGGGTAGCGGGAACAATGAGCAGTTCTTC. It yields the protein CASSFWGSGNNEQFF.

The chain uses TRBV7-6 and TRBJ1-3; D remains ambiguous. The CDR3 sequence is 17 residues long. V was trimmed by 5 bases and J by 0 bases, leaving 17 bases between them. Germline values: CDR1 SGHVS, CDR2 FNYEAQ. CDR3 sequence: CASSQPRKDYSGNTIYF. In DNA, the CDR3 is TGTGCCAGCAGCCAACCCAGGAAGGATTACTCTGGAAACACCATATATTTT.

Regarding this clonotype: A much larger clone differs from this one at a single base, so this may be a read error. The V gene is TRBV20-1, the J gene TRBJ2-1; D may be TRBD2 (7 bases). The CDR3 sequence is 14 residues long. The V gene's germline CDR1 is DFQATT and CDR2 SNEGSKA (reference sequence). The DNA for the CDR3 is TGCAGTGCTATGGGGGGGGTTGGGGGCGATGAGCTGTTCTTC. It is translated as CSAMGGVGGDELFF.

Ten or more counts support this clonotype. J is TRBJ2-3 and V is TRBV20-1; 10 nucleotides match TRBD2. Germline V gene data show CDR1 as DFQATT and CDR2 as SNEGSKA (reference sequence). This CDR3 is 14 amino acids long. V lost 3 bases and J lost 10; bases outside the gene matches: 10. The CDR3 coding sequence is TGCAGTGCTAGGGCTAGCGGGAGTTACGGGGCGCAGTATTTT. Amino acid sequence: CSARASGSYGAQYF.

The chain combines TRBV2 with TRBJ1-2, with no clear D. The CDR3 spans 14 residues. Trimming took off 4 bases at V and 7 bases at J, with 16 bases between the two ends. The germline V gene encodes CDR1 SNHLY and CDR2 FYNNEI. CDR3 loop: CASSGGGGWSGYTF. For the CDR3, the DNA is TGTGCCAGCAGTGGGGGTGGAGGGTGGAGTGGCTACACCTTC.

This clonotype appeared many times. Here the CDR3 DNA reads TGTGCCAGCATCCAAGGACAGCAAGAGACCCAGTACTTC. This encodes CASIQGQQETQYF. The V gene is TRBV2, the J gene TRBJ2-5; D is possibly TRBD1 (6 bases). The V and J ends lost 7 bases and 2 bases respectively, with 11 bases between them. The germline V gene encodes CDR1 SNHLY and CDR2 FYNNEI. The CDR3 extends over 13 amino acids.

The chain uses TRBV5-1 and TRBJ2-1, with 13 bases aligning to TRBD2. The CDR3 runs 22 residues. CDR1 is SGHRS and CDR2 is YFSETQ in the germline V gene. The junction had 27 bases not matched to a gene; V was cut back by 1 base and J by 11 bases. The CDR3 bases are TGCGCCAGCAGCTTGTTTTCATTTTTTGGACTAGCGGGGGCGCGGAGGTATGGTAAGCAGTTCTTC. It yields the protein CASSLFSFFGLAGARRYGKQFF.

The rearrangement links TRBV11-2 to TRBJ2-1; the D gene could be TRBD1 or TRBD2 (5 bases each). The ends were cut back, 3 bases at V and 8 bases at J, with 17 bases in the middle. The length of the CDR3 is 15 residues. Looked up from germline, CDR1 is SGHAT and CDR2 is FQNNGV. The CDR3 loop reads CASSFSGSIGDEQFF. The CDR3 coding sequence is TGTGCCAGCAGCTTCTCTGGGAGTATAGGGGATGAGCAGTTCTTC.

This clonotype occurred a few times. The chain uses TRBV19 and TRBJ1-1; D ambiguous. CDR1 and CDR2 from the germline V gene are LNHDA and SQIVND (reference sequence). CDR3 size: 13 residues. V was pared by 2 bases and J by 6 bases, with 10 bases between. The CDR3 nucleotides are TGTGCCAGTAGTATAATGACAAAATCTGAAGCTTTCTTT. Amino acid sequence: CASSIMTKSEAFF.

This clonotype came up many times. DNA of the CDR3: TGTGCCACCAGTGACTCGACAGGGTGGGGGGAGCCCCAGCATTTT. Protein product: CATSDSTGWGEPQHF. This chain uses TRBV24-1 with TRBJ1-5; TRBD1 aligns across 7 bases. The CDR3 runs to 15 residues. Germline loops: CDR1 KGHDR, CDR2 SFDVKD. V trimming: 4 bases; J trimming: 8 bases; junction bases outside the gene matches: 10.

This clonotype was found many times. The genes are TRBV2 and TRBJ1-1; TRBD1 aligns across 9 bases. This CDR3 contains 15 residues. The germline gives CDR1 SNHLY, CDR2 FYNNEI. V was clipped by 9 bases and J by 3 bases; unmatched bases: 11. This CDR3 is CASRRDRGWDTEAFF. The CDR3 DNA is TGTGCCAGTAGACGAGACAGGGGGTGGGACACTGAAGCTTTCTTT.

This clonotype has ten or more counts. The chain has TRBV28 and TRBJ1-2, with a weak D call TRBD1 (6 bases). Germline V gene data show CDR1 as MDHEN and CDR2 as SYDVKM. This CDR3 has 15 residues. The V end was cut by 5 bases, the J end by 4 bases, with 17 bases between. In DNA form, the CDR3 reads TGTGCCAGCAGTCCCGGACAGAGTTTCGTCTATGGCTACACCTTC. It translates to CASSPGQSFVYGYTF.

The rearrangement uses TRBV4-1 and TRBJ2-5; D remains ambiguous. Germline assignment: CDR1 MGHRA and CDR2 YSYEKL. This CDR3 has 15 residues. The V end was cut by 2 bases, the J end by 3 bases, with 13 bases between. This chain's CDR3 is CASSQSQVSKETQYF. The DNA for the CDR3 is TGCGCCAGCAGCCAAAGCCAAGTATCGAAAGAGACCCAGTACTTC.

The CDR3 nucleotides read TGTGCCAGCAGCCCCCTTATTAACACCGGGGAGCTGTTTTTT. As protein: CASSPLINTGELFF. The chain couples TRBV7-2 to TRBJ2-2; no definite D call. The CDR3 runs 14 residues. V dropped 5 bases and J dropped 2 bases, with 9 bases sitting between them. Germline-derived CDR1 and CDR2 are SGHTA and FQGNSA.

In its sample, this clonotype was seen many times. The chain uses TRBV2 and TRBJ1-5; D is uncertain. Between the trimmed V and J ends, which lost 4 bases and 4 bases, there was a span of 5 bases. CDR3 length: 12 amino acids. CDR1 is SNHLY and CDR2 is FYNNEI in the germline V gene. The DNA for the CDR3 is TGTGCCAGCAGTGGCCCGAATCAGCCCCAGCATTTT. It yields the protein CASSGPNQPQHF. Using reference TRBV2 and TRBJ1-5 for the parts outside the CDR3, the full variable domain is EPEVTQTPSHQVTQMGQEVILRCVPISNHLYFYWYRQILGQKVEFLVSFYNNEISEKSEIFDDQFSVERPDGSNFTLKIRSTKLEDSAMYFCASSGPNQPQHFGDGTRLSIL.

As to this clonotype: A much larger clone differs by one base, so this may be a read error. This chain connects TRBV6-1 to TRBJ1-1; D call uncertain. This CDR3 is 13 amino acids long. V shed 8 bases and J shed 3 bases, with 13 bases lying between them. Germline V gene sequence: CDR1 MNHNS, CDR2 SASEGT. The CDR3 is CASGNGEDTEAFF. CDR3 sequence (DNA): TGTGCCAGCGGGAACGGAGAGGACACTGAAGCTTTCTTT.

This clonotype was detected only a few times. The CDR3 region has the DNA TGTGCCAGCAGTGTCCAGGGGGGACAGGGCCTTTTGTCCTATGGCTACACCTTC. Its protein product is CASSVQGGQGLLSYGYTF. The chain is built from TRBV6-1 and TRBJ1-2, with TRBD1 matching over 9 bases. Germline trimming cut 4 bases from V and 4 bases from J; bases unmatched to any gene: 16. This CDR3 is built from 18 residues. CDR1 is MNHNS and CDR2 is SASEGT in the germline V gene.

This clonotype came up a few times. The chain combines TRBV19 with TRBJ2-3, with 12 nucleotides matching TRBD2. From germline, CDR1 is LNHDA and CDR2 SQIVND (reference sequence). The CDR3 extends over 15 amino acids. The trim removed 7 bases at V and 2 bases at J, leaving 4 bases unmatched. The CDR3 is CASKRTSGTTDTQYF. The DNA for the CDR3 is TGTGCCAGTAAAAGGACTAGCGGGACCACAGATACGCAGTATTTT.